This entry describes one TCR beta chain. Which cohort a participant joined came from the clinical history participants gave. The data stem from a study of blood T cell repertoires in COVID-19. Across the whole study: PBMCs, B-cell-depleted T cells, or T cells were the source of the cDNA or gDNA that made up the material.

Losses at the gene ends were 6 bases for V and 7 bases for J; bases not matched to a gene: 7. This CDR3 comprises 13 residues. Germline CDR1 SGHTA, CDR2 FQGNSA. Only in-frame clones appear in the TCRdb table, and some are missing; sequencing was by immunoSEQ multiplex PCR. The data contain hundreds of thousands of clones, over 80% of them singletons. This clonotype was sampled from a young woman who had recovered from COVID-19. The chain couples TRBV7-2 to TRBJ1-2; the match to TRBD1 covers 8 bases. Sequencing used PBMCs or T cells enriched from blood (not recorded which). DNA for the CDR3: TGTGCCAGCAGTCAGACAGGGGAGTTTGGCTACACCTTC. Amino acids: CASSQTGEFGYTF. Full variable domain (rest looked up from reference TRBV7-2 and TRBJ1-2): GAGVSQSPSNKVTEKGKDVELRCDPISGHTALYWYRQSLGQGLEFLIYFQGNSAPDKSGLPSDRFSAERTGGSVSTLTIQRTQQEDSAVYLCASSQTGEFGYTFGSGTRLTVV.